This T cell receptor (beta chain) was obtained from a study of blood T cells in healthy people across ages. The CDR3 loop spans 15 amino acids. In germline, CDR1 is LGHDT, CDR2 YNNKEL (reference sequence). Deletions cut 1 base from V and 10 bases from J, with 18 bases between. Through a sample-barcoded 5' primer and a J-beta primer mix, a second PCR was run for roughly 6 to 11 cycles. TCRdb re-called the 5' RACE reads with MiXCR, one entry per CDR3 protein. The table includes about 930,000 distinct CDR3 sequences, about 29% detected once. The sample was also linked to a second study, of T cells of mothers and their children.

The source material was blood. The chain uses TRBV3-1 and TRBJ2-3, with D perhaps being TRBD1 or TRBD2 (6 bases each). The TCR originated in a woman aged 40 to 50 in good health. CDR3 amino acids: CASSQARGAQSAQYF. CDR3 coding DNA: TGTGCCAGCAGCCAAGCTAGGGGGGCGCAGAGTGCGCAGTATTTT.